The 31 T cell receptor beta chains presented below share a single source sample, sequenced in a study of cytomegalovirus exposure and HLA in healthy donors. Profiling relied on immunoSEQ multiplex PCR, and the TCRdb table lists in-frame clones only, not all of them. The sample gives some 140,000 clones, about 90% of which show up once; 2.5% to 3.5% is in the top ten. Sequences were obtained from PBMCs. The receptors originated from a man between 18 and 35 years old in good health and CMV-seronegative.

The chain combines TRBV7-8 with TRBJ1-5; D perhaps matches TRBD1 (5 bases). Trimming shortened V by 5 bases and J by 2 bases, and 13 bases separated the two germline ends. Looked up from germline, CDR1 is SGHVS and CDR2 is FQNEAQ. The length of the CDR3 is 15 residues. The chain's CDR3 is CASSTGTHGNQPQHF. CDR3 DNA: TGTGCCAGCAGCACTGGGACTCACGGCAATCAGCCCCAGCATTTT.

This clone was seen a single time. The chain carries TRBV6-5 and TRBJ2-1; 9 bases agree with TRBD2. CDR3 length: 15 residues. V was clipped by 2 bases and J by 7 bases; unmatched bases: 6. Germline CDR1 reads MNHEY; CDR2 reads SVGAGI. The CDR3 spells CASSYMPSGTNEQFF. As DNA, the CDR3 is TGTGCCAGCAGTTACATGCCTAGCGGGACGAATGAGCAGTTCTTC.

The rearrangement joins TRBV4-1 to TRBJ1-2, with a weak D call TRBD1 (6 bases). This CDR3 region has 13 residues. Germline CDR1 MGHRA, CDR2 YSYEKL. V dropped 0 bases and J dropped 5 bases, with 7 bases sitting between them. As DNA, the CDR3 is TGCGCCAGCAGCCAAGACAGGGGTTATGGCTACACCTTC. Translation gives CASSQDRGYGYTF.

CDR3: CASSSTGMAREKLFF. The CDR3 nucleotides are TGTGCCAGCAGCTCGACAGGGATGGCGCGGGAAAAACTGTTTTTT. The chain joins TRBV7-9 to TRBJ1-4, with 7 positions matching TRBD1. V lost 4 bases to trimming and J lost 8 bases; unmatched junction nucleotides: 10. The germline V gene encodes CDR1 SEHNR and CDR2 FQNEAQ (reference sequence). The CDR3 has 15 residues.

J is TRBJ1-4 and V is TRBV7-8, with 11 bases identical to TRBD1. Germline values: CDR1 SGHVS, CDR2 FQNEAQ. J gave up 7 bases and V 5 bases, and 6 bases lay outside the gene matches. This CDR3 region has 15 residues. The CDR3 nucleotides read TGTGCCAGCAGCCTCTACGGGACAGGGGGTGAAAAACTGTTTTTT. This translates into CASSLYGTGGEKLFF.

In its sample, this clone was seen once. This chain connects TRBV6-1 to TRBJ2-2; no firm D call. The CDR3 sequence is 12 residues long. The V end was cut by 5 bases, the J end by 6 bases, with 7 bases between. Germline CDR1 MNHNS, CDR2 SASEGT. In nucleotides, the CDR3 is TGTGCCAGCAGTCATCAGGCCGGGGAGCTGTTTTTT. Its protein is CASSHQAGELFF.

The CDR3 sequence is CASLGAGFTDTQYF. The CDR3 nucleotides are TGTGCCAGCCTAGGGGCGGGATTCACAGATACGCAGTATTTT. V gene TRBV2 combines with J gene TRBJ2-3; possible D gene TRBD2, 6 bases. The germline V gene has CDR1 SNHLY and CDR2 FYNNEI. Trimming took 8 bases from V and 2 from J, leaving 14 bases between them. The CDR3 totals 14 residues.

The V call is TRBV15, the J call TRBJ2-2, with 7 bases identical to TRBD1. V shed 2 bases, J shed 5 bases, and the junction held 5 bases outside the gene matches. This CDR3 is 15 amino acids long. Germline loops: CDR1 LNHNV, CDR2 YYDKDF (reference sequence). CDR3 nucleotides: TGTGCCACCAGCAGACGGGTACAGGGGACCGGGGAGCTGTTTTTT. This codes for CATSRRVQGTGELFF.

This clone is labeled medium-sized. J is TRBJ2-3 and V is TRBV6-4; 7 nucleotides agree with TRBD1. This CDR3 has 14 amino acids. J was trimmed by 2 bases and V by 3 bases; bases with no gene match: 2. Per germline, CDR1 MRHNA and CDR2 SNTAGT. The chain's CDR3 is CASSEKGATDTQYF. CDR3 DNA sequence: TGTGCCAGCAGTGAGAAGGGGGCCACAGATACGCAGTATTTT.

The rearrangement links TRBV6-1 to TRBJ2-4; D might be TRBD2 (5 bases). The CDR3 covers 15 residues. Germline values: CDR1 MNHNS, CDR2 SASEGT. V was clipped by 6 bases and J by 6 bases, with 18 bases between them. DNA for the CDR3: TGTGCCAGCAGCCCCCGTGGAGGACTGGGAAACATTCAGTACTTC. It codes for CASSPRGGLGNIQYF.

The count of this clone is one. The chain's CDR3 is CASSYQDRGLVNEQYF. The CDR3 DNA is TGTGCCAGCAGCTACCAAGACAGGGGGCTCGTTAACGAGCAGTACTTC. The gene calls are TRBV6-6 and TRBJ2-7; TRBD1 matches at 10 bases. Germline CDR1 is MNHNY and CDR2 is SVGAGI (reference sequence). The V and J ends lost 6 bases and 5 bases, in that order; junction bases with no gene match: 13. The CDR3 is 16 amino acids.

The rearrangement links TRBV27 to TRBJ2-2, with D possibly TRBD2 on 6 matching bases. Germline loops: CDR1 MNHEY, CDR2 SMNVEV (reference sequence). V lost 4 bases to trimming and J lost 2 bases, with 14 bases between them. The CDR3 covers 16 residues. Here the CDR3 reads CASSYIAEPNTGELFF. In nucleotides, the CDR3 is TGTGCCAGCAGTTACATAGCGGAGCCTAACACCGGGGAGCTGTTTTTT.

The chain links TRBV9 to TRBJ2-7; no firm D call. This CDR3 region has 16 residues. CDR1 and CDR2 from the germline V gene are SGDLS and YYNGEE. The V end was cut by 4 bases, the J end by 0 bases, with 17 bases between. CDR3: CASSPGGEEFSYEQYF. The CDR3 nucleotides read TGTGCCAGCAGCCCCGGCGGAGAAGAATTCTCCTACGAGCAGTACTTC.

The V call is TRBV9, the J call TRBJ2-1; 11 bases line up with TRBD1. The CDR3 spans 16 residues. Germline V lookup: CDR1 SGDLS, CDR2 YYNGEE. Losses at the gene ends were 4 bases for V and 8 bases for J; bases not matched to a gene: 11. The CDR3 bases are TGTGCCAGCAGCTTTACCGGGACAGGGGGTATCGATGAGCAGTTCTTC. It encodes CASSFTGTGGIDEQFF.

This chain uses TRBV18 with TRBJ2-1, with 7 bases aligning to TRBD1. Germline loops: CDR1 KGHSH, CDR2 LQKENI. The CDR3 consists of 15 residues. J gave up 4 bases and V 4 bases, and 7 bases lay outside the gene matches. The CDR3 loop is CASSLTGTVYNEQFF. CDR3 bases: TGTGCCAGCTCACTGACCGGGACAGTTTACAATGAGCAGTTCTTC.

The rearrangement joins TRBV7-8 to TRBJ1-6, with TRBD1 as a possible D gene (6 bases). V lost 2 bases and J lost 4, with 12 bases in between. The CDR3 runs 16 residues. CDR1 and CDR2 from the germline V gene are SGHVS and FQNEAQ. The CDR3 spells CASSLLGQIYNSPLHF. In DNA form, the CDR3 reads TGTGCCAGCAGCTTACTCGGACAGATTTATAATTCACCCCTCCACTTT.

The chain employs TRBV6-1 and TRBJ1-4, with 7 nucleotides matching TRBD1. The V segment lost 2 bases and the J segment 0 bases; nucleotides outside the gene matches: 9. Germline V CDR1 and CDR2: MNHNS, SASEGT. The CDR3 has 18 residues. The CDR3 sequence: CASSELDRLLTTNEKLFF. As DNA, the CDR3 is TGTGCCAGCAGTGAATTGGACAGGCTCCTGACAACTAATGAAAAACTGTTTTTT.

This chain links TRBV12-5 with TRBJ2-3; 9 bases align to TRBD2. V shed 10 bases and J 2 bases; nucleotides not matched to a gene: 4. CDR3 size: 13 residues. In germline, CDR1 is LGHNT, CDR2 FRNRAP. DNA of the CDR3: TGTGCTACTAGCGGGAACCCCACAGATACGCAGTATTTT. Translation gives CATSGNPTDTQYF.

The J gene is TRBJ1-4, the V gene TRBV6-5, with D perhaps matching TRBD1 (5 bases). Looked up from germline, CDR1 is MNHEY and CDR2 is SVGAGI. The CDR3 has 14 residues. V lost 0 bases, J lost 5 bases, and 7 bases lay in between. CDR3 nucleotide sequence: TGTGCCAGCAGTTACTCGCACAGGAATGAAAAACTGTTTTTT. It specifies CASSYSHRNEKLFF.

CDR3 sequence reads: CASSSVNSYEQYF. The CDR3 DNA reads TGTGCCAGTAGTAGTGTCAACTCCTACGAGCAGTACTTC. This rearrangement joins TRBV19 to TRBJ2-7, with D unclear. V lost 4 bases and J 0 bases, leaving 7 bases between the germline ends. Germline V lookup: CDR1 LNHDA, CDR2 SQIVND (reference sequence). This CDR3 has 13 residues.

The rearrangement joins TRBV5-1 to TRBJ2-3; 10 positions match TRBD2. The CDR3 consists of 15 residues. Germline V lookup: CDR1 SGHRS, CDR2 YFSETQ. V lost 10 bases and J lost 5; bases outside the gene matches: 13. CDR3 nucleotide sequence: TGCGCCTCCTACAAAGCGGGAGGGCCGGGAGATACGCAGTATTTT. Protein product: CASYKAGGPGDTQYF.

This chain connects TRBV18 to TRBJ2-2, with D hard to call. Germline CDR1 reads KGHSH; CDR2 reads LQKENI. The CDR3 is 15 residues long. V lost 6 bases and J 0 bases, leaving 11 bases between the germline ends. CDR3 loop: CASSPPGANTGELFF. CDR3 nucleotide sequence: TGTGCCAGCTCGCCTCCAGGCGCGAACACCGGGGAGCTGTTTTTT.

V usage is TRBV27 and J usage is TRBJ1-5; possibly TRBD1 for D (5 bases). CDR3 length: 14 amino acids. CDR1 and CDR2 from the germline V gene are MNHEY and SMNVEV (reference sequence). V was cut by 4 bases and J by 6 bases, with 13 bases left in between. CDR3 bases: TGTGCCAGCAGTTCAGGGCAATTTGGTCAGCCCCAGCATTTT. It translates to CASSSGQFGQPQHF.

The V and J genes are TRBV5-1 and TRBJ1-3, with TRBD1 as a possible D gene (6 bases). The CDR3 sequence is 15 residues long. The V and J ends lost 2 bases and 2 bases respectively, with 11 bases between them. CDR1 and CDR2 (germline): SGHRS, YFSETQ. CDR3 sequence: CASSFTGLAGNTIYF. The CDR3 DNA reads TGCGCCAGCAGCTTCACAGGGCTGGCTGGAAACACCATATATTTT.

The chain carries TRBV27 and TRBJ2-5, with 8 positions matching TRBD2. V lost 5 bases to trimming and J lost 4 bases; unmatched junction nucleotides: 12. Looked up from germline, CDR1 is MNHEY and CDR2 is SMNVEV (reference sequence). The CDR3 length is 16 residues. CDR3 residues: CASSPSAGEARETQYF. Written as DNA, the CDR3 is TGTGCCAGCAGTCCCTCAGCGGGAGAGGCGAGAGAGACCCAGTACTTC.

The genes are TRBV7-2 and TRBJ2-1, with D possibly being TRBD1 (6 bases). Trimming pared 5 bases from V and 6 bases from J, leaving 14 bases between. Germline-derived CDR1 and CDR2 are SGHTA and FQGNSA. This CDR3 contains 14 residues. The CDR3 region has the DNA TGTGCCAGCAGCGGCCCAGGGGCCCGCAATGAGCAGTTCTTC. Its translation is CASSGPGARNEQFF.

The chain recombines TRBV5-6 with TRBJ1-1; tentatively, D is TRBD1 (5 bases). Germline V CDR1 and CDR2: SGHDT, YYEEEE. The V and J ends lost 3 bases and 0 bases respectively, with 24 bases between them. CDR3 size: 19 residues. Here the CDR3 reads CASSSARRASARMNTEAFF. CDR3 in DNA: TGTGCCAGCAGCTCTGCGCGCAGGGCAAGCGCAAGGATGAACACTGAAGCTTTCTTT.

This chain links TRBV28 with TRBJ2-1; tentatively, D is TRBD1 (5 bases). The CDR3 consists of 13 residues. The V end lost 3 bases, the J end lost 2 bases, and 5 bases lay between the germline ends. Germline V gene sequence: CDR1 MDHEN, CDR2 SYDVKM. Here the CDR3 reads CASSLDTYNEQFF. CDR3 DNA sequence: TGTGCCAGCAGTTTGGACACCTACAATGAGCAGTTCTTC.

This clone was detected only a few times. The CDR3 protein is CAISESRGYTGELFF. CDR3 nucleotides: TGTGCCATCAGTGAGTCGCGGGGGTACACCGGGGAGCTGTTTTTT. The chain has TRBV10-3 and TRBJ2-2; 7 bases are shared with TRBD2. Trimming cost V 0 bases and J 3 bases; bases outside gene matches: 1. Germline CDR1 and CDR2: ENHRY and SYGVKD. The CDR3 length is 15 residues.

This clone has more than one count but fewer than ten. The chain employs TRBV5-1 and TRBJ1-1, with TRBD1 matching 7 bases. Germline assignment: CDR1 SGHRS and CDR2 YFSETQ. V trimming: 4 bases; J trimming: 4 bases; junction bases outside the gene matches: 7. This CDR3 comprises 14 residues. CDR3 DNA: TGCGCCAGCAGCACTGAGGCAGGGGGCACTGAAGCTTTCTTT. Its translation: CASSTEAGGTEAFF.

The chain links TRBV4-1 to TRBJ2-1, with 11 bases that match TRBD2. Germline CDR1 and CDR2: MGHRA and YSYEKL. Unmatched junction bases numbered 5, after V lost 1 base and J lost 6 bases. This CDR3 is built from 16 residues. For the CDR3, the DNA is TGCGCCAGCAGCCAAGGGGGACTAGCGGATTTCAATGAGCAGTTCTTC. Protein sequence: CASSQGGLADFNEQFF.